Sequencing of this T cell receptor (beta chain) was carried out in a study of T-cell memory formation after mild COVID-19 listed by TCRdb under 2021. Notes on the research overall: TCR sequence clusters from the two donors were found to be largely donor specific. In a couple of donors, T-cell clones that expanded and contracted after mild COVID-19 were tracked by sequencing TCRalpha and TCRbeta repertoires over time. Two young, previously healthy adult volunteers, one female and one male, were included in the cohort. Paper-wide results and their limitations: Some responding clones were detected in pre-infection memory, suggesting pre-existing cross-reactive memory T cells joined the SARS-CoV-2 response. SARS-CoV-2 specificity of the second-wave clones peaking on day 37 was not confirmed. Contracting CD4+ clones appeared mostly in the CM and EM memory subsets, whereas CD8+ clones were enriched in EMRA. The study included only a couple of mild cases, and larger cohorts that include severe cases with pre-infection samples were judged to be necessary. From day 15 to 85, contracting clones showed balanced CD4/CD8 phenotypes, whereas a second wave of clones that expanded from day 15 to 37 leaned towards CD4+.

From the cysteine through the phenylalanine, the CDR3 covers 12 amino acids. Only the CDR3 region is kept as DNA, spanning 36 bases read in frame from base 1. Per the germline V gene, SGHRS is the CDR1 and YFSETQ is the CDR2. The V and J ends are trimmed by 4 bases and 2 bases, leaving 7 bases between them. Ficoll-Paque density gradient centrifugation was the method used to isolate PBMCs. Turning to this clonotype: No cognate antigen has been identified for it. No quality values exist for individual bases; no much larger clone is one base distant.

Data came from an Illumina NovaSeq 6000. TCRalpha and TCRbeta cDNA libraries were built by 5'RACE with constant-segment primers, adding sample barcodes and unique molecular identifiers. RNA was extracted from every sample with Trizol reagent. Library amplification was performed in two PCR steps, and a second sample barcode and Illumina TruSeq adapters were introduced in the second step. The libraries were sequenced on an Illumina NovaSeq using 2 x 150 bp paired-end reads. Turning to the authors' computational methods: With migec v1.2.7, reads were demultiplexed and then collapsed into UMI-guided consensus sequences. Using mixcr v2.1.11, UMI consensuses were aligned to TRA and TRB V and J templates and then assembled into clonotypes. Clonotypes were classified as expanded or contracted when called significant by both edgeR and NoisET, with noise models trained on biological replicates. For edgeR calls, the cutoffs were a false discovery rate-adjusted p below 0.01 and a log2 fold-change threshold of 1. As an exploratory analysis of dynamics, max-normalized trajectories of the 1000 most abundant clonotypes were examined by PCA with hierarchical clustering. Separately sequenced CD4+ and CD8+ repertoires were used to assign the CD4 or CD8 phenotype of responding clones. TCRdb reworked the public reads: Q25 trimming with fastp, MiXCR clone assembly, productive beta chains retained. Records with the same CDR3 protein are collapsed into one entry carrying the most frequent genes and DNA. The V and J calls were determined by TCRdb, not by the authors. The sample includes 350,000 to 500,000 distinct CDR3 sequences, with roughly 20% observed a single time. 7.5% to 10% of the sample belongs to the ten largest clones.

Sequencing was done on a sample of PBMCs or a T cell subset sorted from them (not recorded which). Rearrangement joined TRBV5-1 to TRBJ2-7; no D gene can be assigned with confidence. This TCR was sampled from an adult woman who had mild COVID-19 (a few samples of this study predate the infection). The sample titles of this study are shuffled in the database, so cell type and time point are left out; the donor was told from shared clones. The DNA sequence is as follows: TGCGCCAGCAGCATTGGGGCCTACGAGCAGTACTTC. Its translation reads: CASSIGAYEQYF.